These T cell receptor beta chains were read from a single sample in a study of neurological immune-mediated disorders. TCRdb re-called the 5' RACE reads through MiXCR, storing one row per CDR3 protein. The table records about 35,000 distinct CDR3 sequences, under 9.5% of them present only once. The material sequenced was PBMCs. Receptors originate from a woman aged 40 to 50 in good health. Each CDR3 is given with its conserved first and last residue. A D gene is named only where the DNA matches it firmly. Size tells how often a clone was seen (once, few, many) or the class of an expanded clone, and some rows leave it out.

CDR3 length: 16; J gene: TRBJ2-1; clone size: many; D gene: TRBD1; V gene: TRBV5-6; CDR3 DNA: TGTGCCAGCAGCTTTTTGACAGGGGTACCCTACAATGAGCAGTTCTTC; CDR3 protein: CASSFLTGVPYNEQFF
CDR3 length: 16; J gene: TRBJ1-6; clone size: many; D gene: .; V gene: TRBV15; CDR3 DNA: TGTGCCACCAGCAGAGATCCTCCGGGGATTAATTCACCCCTCCACTTT; CDR3 protein: CATSRDPPGINSPLHF
CDR3 length: 15; J gene: TRBJ2-3; clone size: many; D gene: .; V gene: TRBV20-1; CDR3 DNA: TGCAGTGCTAGAGATCCGGAGGGGCCCACAGATACGCAGTATTTT; CDR3 protein: CSARDPEGPTDTQYF
CDR3 length: 15; J gene: TRBJ2-3; clone size: many; D gene: .; V gene: TRBV12-3/TRBV12-4; CDR3 DNA: TGTGCCAGCAGGATGGGGGGGGCGCAGCCAGATACGCAGTATTTT; CDR3 protein: CASRMGGAQPDTQYF
CDR3 length: 13; J gene: TRBJ2-3; clone size: many; D gene: .; V gene: TRBV5-1; CDR3 DNA: TGCGCCAGCAGCTTGGGAGGGGAGGAAAAGCAGTATTTT; CDR3 protein: CASSLGGEEKQYF
CDR3 length: 17; J gene: TRBJ2-1; clone size: many; D gene: .; V gene: TRBV3-1; CDR3 DNA: TGTGCCAGCAGCCAAGAAAGGGCAGGGAGCTCCTACAATGAGCAGTTCTTC; CDR3 protein: CASSQERAGSSYNEQFF
CDR3 length: 13; J gene: TRBJ2-7; clone size: many; D gene: .; V gene: TRBV10-3; CDR3 DNA: TGTGCCATCGGACAGCTTACCTCCTACGAGCAGTACTTC; CDR3 protein: CAIGQLTSYEQYF
CDR3 length: 16; J gene: TRBJ2-2; clone size: many; D gene: TRBD2; V gene: TRBV3-1; CDR3 DNA: TGTGCCAGCAGCACCAGGACTAGCGATAACACCGGGGAGCTGTTTTTT; CDR3 protein: CASSTRTSDNTGELFF
CDR3 length: 14; J gene: TRBJ2-7; clone size: many; D gene: .; V gene: TRBV20-1; CDR3 DNA: TGCAGTGCTTCCGACAGGTCTTTCTCCTACGAGCAGTACTTC; CDR3 protein: CSASDRSFSYEQYF
CDR3 length: 17; J gene: TRBJ1-6; clone size: many; D gene: .; V gene: TRBV4-2; CDR3 DNA: TGTGCCAGCAGCCAAGATTTGTTGAGGTCCTATAATTCACCCCTCCACTTT; CDR3 protein: CASSQDLLRSYNSPLHF
CDR3 length: 15; J gene: TRBJ2-6; clone size: many; D gene: .; V gene: TRBV5-1; CDR3 DNA: TGCGCCAGCAGCGAGGAGGACCCTGGGGCCAACGTCCTGACTTTC; CDR3 protein: CASSEEDPGANVLTF
CDR3 length: 16; J gene: TRBJ2-6; clone size: .; D gene: .; V gene: TRBV10-3; CDR3 DNA: TGTGCCATCAGGCCCTCGCCACTAACCGGGGCCAACGTCCTGACTTTC; CDR3 protein: CAIRPSPLTGANVLTF
CDR3 length: 15; J gene: TRBJ1-1; clone size: many; D gene: .; V gene: TRBV2; CDR3 DNA: TGTGCCAGCAGTAAAGGTGGCCAGGTGAGGACTGAAGCTTTCTTT; CDR3 protein: CASSKGGQVRTEAFF
CDR3 length: 13; J gene: TRBJ2-7; clone size: many; D gene: .; V gene: TRBV7-9; CDR3 DNA: TGTGCCAGCAGCTTAGGCACTGGCTACGAGCAGTACTTC; CDR3 protein: CASSLGTGYEQYF
CDR3 length: 13; J gene: TRBJ1-1; clone size: many; D gene: .; V gene: TRBV5-1; CDR3 DNA: TGCGCCAGCAGCCCCGACGTCCCGGGTGAAGCTTTCTTT; CDR3 protein: CASSPDVPGEAFF
CDR3 length: 15; J gene: TRBJ1-1; clone size: many; D gene: .; V gene: TRBV7-2; CDR3 DNA: TGTGCCAGCAGCCCCTGGGTGATAGGAAACACTGAAGCTTTCTTT; CDR3 protein: CASSPWVIGNTEAFF
CDR3 length: 18; J gene: TRBJ2-2; clone size: .; D gene: TRBD1; V gene: TRBV12-3/TRBV12-4; CDR3 DNA: TGTGCCAGCAGTTTAGTCGTTGCGACAGGGGGCACCACCGGGGAGCCGTTTTTT; CDR3 protein: CASSLVVATGGTTGEPFF
CDR3 length: 15; J gene: TRBJ1-1; clone size: many; D gene: .; V gene: TRBV20-1; CDR3 DNA: TGCAGTGCTAGAGCCCGACTAGGGGGTAACACTGAAGCTTTCTTT; CDR3 protein: CSARARLGGNTEAFF
CDR3 length: 15; J gene: TRBJ2-4; clone size: many; D gene: .; V gene: TRBV28; CDR3 DNA: TGTGCCAGCAGACCCCAGGCTGCGGCCAAAAACATTCAGTACTTC; CDR3 protein: CASRPQAAAKNIQYF
CDR3 length: 14; J gene: TRBJ1-5; clone size: many; D gene: TRBD1; V gene: TRBV20-1; CDR3 DNA: TGCAGTGCTAGTCGGCAGGGGGGGAATCAGCCCCAGCATTTT; CDR3 protein: CSASRQGGNQPQHF
CDR3 length: 14; J gene: TRBJ2-5; clone size: many; D gene: TRBD2; V gene: TRBV28; CDR3 DNA: TGTGCCAGCAGACTAAGGAGCGGGAGGGAGACCCAGTACTTC; CDR3 protein: CASRLRSGRETQYF
CDR3 length: 11; J gene: TRBJ2-1; clone size: many; D gene: .; V gene: TRBV29-1; CDR3 DNA: TGCAGCGTTGATATCGACAATGAGCAGTTCTTC; CDR3 protein: CSVDIDNEQFF
CDR3 length: 16; J gene: TRBJ2-3; clone size: many; D gene: .; V gene: TRBV25-1; CDR3 DNA: TGTGCCAGCACTCCCGGGGTCGGATATAGCACAGATACGCAGTATTTT; CDR3 protein: CASTPGVGYSTDTQYF
CDR3 length: 12; J gene: TRBJ2-2; clone size: many; D gene: .; V gene: TRBV2; CDR3 DNA: TGTGCCAGCTCAGGGGACACCGGGGAGCTGTTTTTT; CDR3 protein: CASSGDTGELFF
CDR3 length: 16; J gene: TRBJ1-6; clone size: .; D gene: TRBD1; V gene: TRBV5-4; CDR3 DNA: TGTGCCATCAGCTTGGGGTTACTGGACAGGGCTTCACCCCTCCACTTT; CDR3 protein: CAISLGLLDRASPLHF
CDR3 length: 15; J gene: TRBJ2-2; clone size: many; D gene: TRBD2; V gene: TRBV9; CDR3 DNA: TGTGCCAGCAGCCTGGGGGGGTTCACCACCGGGGAGCTGTTTTTT; CDR3 protein: CASSLGGFTTGELFF
CDR3 length: 15; J gene: TRBJ2-1; clone size: many; D gene: TRBD1; V gene: TRBV5-1; CDR3 DNA: TGCGCCAGCAGCCCCGGGACAGGAAGTTTCAATGAGCAGTTCTTC; CDR3 protein: CASSPGTGSFNEQFF
CDR3 length: 14; J gene: TRBJ2-3; clone size: many; D gene: TRBD2; V gene: TRBV27; CDR3 DNA: TGTGCCAGCAGTTTAGGGAAGGGCCGGGGGGGGCAGTATTTT; CDR3 protein: CASSLGKGRGGQYF
CDR3 length: 16; J gene: TRBJ2-2; clone size: many; D gene: TRBD1; V gene: TRBV4-1; CDR3 DNA: TGCGCCAGCAGCCAAGGACAGGGACGGAACACCGGGGAGCTGTTTTTT; CDR3 protein: CASSQGQGRNTGELFF
CDR3 length: 13; J gene: TRBJ1-1; clone size: many; D gene: .; V gene: TRBV6-1; CDR3 DNA: TGTGCCAGCAGTCGCATCGGCAAGTCTGAAGCTTTCTTT; CDR3 protein: CASSRIGKSEAFF
CDR3 length: 14; J gene: TRBJ2-3; clone size: many; D gene: .; V gene: TRBV11-3; CDR3 DNA: TGTGCCAGCAGCTTAGGAGGGATTACAGATACGCAGTATTTT; CDR3 protein: CASSLGGITDTQYF
CDR3 length: 12; J gene: TRBJ1-1; clone size: many; D gene: .; V gene: TRBV20-1; CDR3 DNA: TGCAGTGCTAGTCTCTCCTCAACTGAAGCTTTCTTT; CDR3 protein: CSASLSSTEAFF
CDR3 length: 16; J gene: TRBJ2-7; clone size: many; D gene: .; V gene: TRBV5-1; CDR3 DNA: TGCGCCAGCAGTAACCCCGGCGGGACAAAGCCCTACGAGCAGTACTTC; CDR3 protein: CASSNPGGTKPYEQYF
CDR3 length: 15; J gene: TRBJ2-1; clone size: many; D gene: .; V gene: TRBV18; CDR3 DNA: TGTGCCAGCTCACCACGGGCGTCTGGGGTACATGAGCAGTTCTTC; CDR3 protein: CASSPRASGVHEQFF
CDR3 length: 15; J gene: TRBJ1-6; clone size: many; D gene: .; V gene: TRBV9; CDR3 DNA: TGTGCCAGCAGCGTAGATTCACGGAACGATTCACCCCTCCACTTT; CDR3 protein: CASSVDSRNDSPLHF
CDR3 length: 15; J gene: TRBJ1-5; clone size: many; D gene: .; V gene: TRBV7-2; CDR3 DNA: TGTGCCAGCAGCTTAGATGGGCTGCCGTCGGAGCCCCAGCATTTT; CDR3 protein: CASSLDGLPSEPQHF
CDR3 length: 17; J gene: TRBJ2-2; clone size: .; D gene: .; V gene: TRBV6-2/TRBV6-3; CDR3 DNA: TGTGCCAGCAGTTCCACACTTCTCTTAGGGTTGGCCGGGGAGCTGTTTTTT; CDR3 protein: CASSSTLLLGLAGELFF
CDR3 length: 17; J gene: TRBJ2-3; clone size: many; D gene: .; V gene: TRBV20-1; CDR3 DNA: TGCAGTGCGAAGTCACCCGGGACCCCCGGCGGCACAGATACGCAGTATTTT; CDR3 protein: CSAKSPGTPGGTDTQYF
CDR3 length: 15; J gene: TRBJ2-7; clone size: many; D gene: .; V gene: TRBV12-3/TRBV12-4; CDR3 DNA: TGTGCCAGCAGTTTAACCGACGGGGCGAACTACGAGCAGTACTTC; CDR3 protein: CASSLTDGANYEQYF
CDR3 length: 12; J gene: TRBJ1-1; clone size: many; D gene: .; V gene: TRBV12-3/TRBV12-4; CDR3 DNA: TGTGCCAGCAGTTTTCCCTCAAGTACGGCTTTCTTT; CDR3 protein: CASSFPSSTAFF